This T cell receptor (beta chain) is from a study of control samples from healthy donors and cancer patients. Repertoires were generated with immunoSEQ multiplex PCR, while TCRdb's copy carries only in-frame clones and drops some. The table has 90,000 to 130,000 clones, approximately 80% seen once. Germline CDR1 is LGHNA and CDR2 is YSLEER. This CDR3 region has 15 residues. V lost 0 bases and J lost 4, with 12 bases in between. Sequencing was carried out using blood. The J gene is TRBJ1-2, the V gene TRBV4-3, with D maybe TRBD1 (6 bases). This receptor was identified in a man younger than 35 in good health. The CDR3 sequence: CASSQDKTGLYGYTF. The CDR3, as DNA: TGCGCCAGCAGCCAAGATAAGACAGGCCTCTATGGCTACACCTTC.